This paragraph covers one T cell receptor beta chain sequence. The antigen is unknown. This blood was taken when hyperthyroidism was first diagnosed, before any ophthalmopathy symptoms existed. The TCR beta CDR3 regions underwent amplification using RNA transcripts as the source. Initially, a first-round RT-PCR of the TCR CDR3 employed the HTBI primer set. TCRdb re-derived calls from the multiplex PCR reads in MiXCR, one entry per CDR3 protein. In the table there are approximately 400,000 distinct CDR3 sequences, about 13% of which are singletons. The data belong to a study of T cells in Graves' hyperthyroidism and ophthalmopathy. Regarding the study as a whole: The majority of expanded thyroid clonotypes above 0.001 also appeared in blood.

Sequencing was carried out using blood. The origin of this receptor is a man under 40 with Graves' hyperthyroidism that later progressed to Graves' ophthalmopathy.

The CDR3 protein is CASSYLLRENTGELFF. DNA for the CDR3: TGTGCCAGCAGTTACCTCTTGAGAGAAAACACCGGGGAGCTGTTTTTT. The chain is built from TRBV6-2 or TRBV6-3 and TRBJ2-2, with D unresolved. V lost 2 bases and J 2 bases, leaving 12 bases between the germline ends. The CDR3 extends over 16 amino acids. In germline, CDR1 is MNHEY, CDR2 SVGEGT.